This entry lists 5 T cell receptor beta chains sequenced from one sample in a study of T cell clonality in common variable immunodeficiency. Using immunoSEQ multiplex PCR, the repertoire was profiled, and TCRdb retains in-frame clones only, with some absent. The sample is made up of roughly 40,000 clones, none counted only once. The sequenced sample consisted of peripheral blood mononuclear cells. These receptors originate from a person aged 18 to 75 in good health.

This clone was picked up many times. The read halts 3 residues ahead of the CDR3 end, with the missing end drawn from the germline J gene. This chain links TRBV20-1 with TRBJ1-4; 7 bases align to TRBD1. The CDR3 consists of 14 residues. The germline V gene has CDR1 DFQATT and CDR2 SNEGSKA (reference sequence). Losses at the gene ends were 7 bases for V and 7 bases for J; bases not matched to a gene: 12. The covered CDR3 bases are TGCAGTGGTCAGAGGCCAGGGGGTAGTGAAAAA. Its protein product is CSGQRPGGSEK. In full, the CDR3 is CSGQRPGGSEKLFF.

This clone came up many times. The observed sequence ends 3 residues before the CDR3 terminus, with the missing tail filled in from the germline J gene. The J gene is TRBJ2-1, the V gene TRBV2, with D perhaps matching TRBD2 (6 bases). Deletions cut 1 base from V and 6 bases from J, with 13 bases between. The CDR3 is 15 residues long. CDR1 SNHLY and CDR2 FYNNEI come from the germline V gene. This chain's CDR3 is CASSEDGGLSNEQFF. The covered CDR3 bases are TGTGCCAGCAGTGAAGACGGGGGACTTAGCAATGAG.

This clone was seen many times. The read ends 3 residues before the CDR3 terminus; that terminus is restored from the germline J gene. The chain has TRBV6-1 and TRBJ1-4; TRBD1 agrees at 7 bases. Unmatched junction bases numbered 5, after V lost 3 bases and J lost 7 bases. CDR1 MNHNS and CDR2 SASEGT come from the germline V gene. CDR3 size: 14 residues. CDR3 residues: CASSDGTASEKLFF. The CDR3 DNA, read in part, is TGTGCCAGCAGTGATGGGACAGCCAGTGAAAAA.

This clone has at least ten counts. The CDR3: CASSMSLAGRNEQYF. Incomplete CDR3 DNA: TGTGCCAGTAGTATGTCACTAGCGGGACGGAACGAG. The chain employs TRBV19 and TRBJ2-7; 10 bases agree with TRBD2. Read sequence stops 3 residues before the CDR3 end, and the germline J gene provides the missing end. Germline CDR1 and CDR2: LNHDA and SQIVND (reference sequence). The CDR3 is made up of 15 amino acids. V lost 3 bases, J lost 5 bases, and 7 bases stayed unmatched.

This clone is medium-sized in the sample. With the read ending 3 residues before the CDR3 end, the germline J gene is used to fill in that end. The chain employs TRBV7-3 and TRBJ2-3; TRBD2 matches 7 bases. Germline values: CDR1 SGHTA, CDR2 FQGTGA. V trimming: 2 bases; J trimming: 0 bases; junction bases outside the gene matches: 2. This CDR3 is built from 15 residues. The CDR3 DNA, read in part, is TGTGCCAGCAGCTTACGGGGGGATAGCACAGATACG. This encodes CASSLRGDSTDT. The CDR3 in its entirety is CASSLRGDSTDTQYF.